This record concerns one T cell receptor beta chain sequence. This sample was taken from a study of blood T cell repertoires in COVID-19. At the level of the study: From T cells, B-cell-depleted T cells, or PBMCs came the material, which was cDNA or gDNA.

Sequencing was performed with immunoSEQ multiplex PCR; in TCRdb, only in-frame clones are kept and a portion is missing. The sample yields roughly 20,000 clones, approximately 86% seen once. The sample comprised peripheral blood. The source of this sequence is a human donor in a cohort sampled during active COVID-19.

The CDR3 reads CASSSGTASYEQYF. CDR3 in DNA: TGTGCCAGCAGCTCCGGGACAGCATCCTACGAGCAGTACTTC. This chain uses TRBV7-9 with TRBJ2-7; 7 nucleotides agree with TRBD1. J lost 1 base, V lost 4 bases, and 4 bases had no gene match. The CDR3 is 14 amino acids. Germline CDR1 SEHNR, CDR2 FQNEAQ (reference sequence).